Listed below are T cell receptor beta chains from one sample, sequenced in a study of vaccination and CD4 T cells after COVID-19. Their antigens remain unidentified. TCRdb passed the PCR reads through MiXCR, listing each CDR3 protein once. The sample has about 18,000 distinct CDR3 sequences, about 44% seen once. Here the sequenced sample was CD4+ T cells from blood, cultured in vitro, taken before SARS-CoV-2 vaccination. These receptors all stem from a human donor who had recovered from COVID-19. The CDR3 runs from the conserved cysteine through the conserved F or W. A D gene is named only where the DNA matches it firmly. Where a row states a size, it is once, few, many or the class of an expanded clone; other rows omit it.

clone_size	cdr3_length	v_call	j_call	d_call	cdr3_nt	cdr3_aa
.	13	TRBV11-2	TRBJ2-2	.	TGTGCCAGCAGCCCTCGGCCCACCGGGGAGCTGTTTTTT	CASSPRPTGELFF
.	18	TRBV6-2/TRBV6-3	TRBJ2-6	TRBD1	TGTGCCAGCAGGGCACCGGGACAGGGAATTTCTGGGGCCAACGTCCTGACTTTC	CASRAPGQGISGANVLTF
.	16	TRBV28	TRBJ1-6	TRBD1	TGTGCCAGCAGTTTTACAGGGGTCCTCTATAATTCACCCCTCCACTTT	CASSFTGVLYNSPLHF
few	11	TRBV10-3	TRBJ1-2	.	TGTGCCATCAGTGAGAGCTATGGCTACACCTTC	CAISESYGYTF
.	13	TRBV29-1	TRBJ1-3	.	TGCAGCGCCCATTCCAGCTCTGGAAACACCATATATTTT	CSAHSSSGNTIYF
.	16	TRBV4-2	TRBJ2-2	TRBD1	TGTGCCAGCAGCCAACAGGGGGCTCAGAACACCGGGGAGCTGTTTTTT	CASSQQGAQNTGELFF
few	15	TRBV2	TRBJ1-6	TRBD1	TGTGCCAGCAGCATAACGACAGGGTGGACTTCACCCCTCCACTTT	CASSITTGWTSPLHF
medium-sized	13	TRBV24-1	TRBJ1-5	.	TGTGCCACCAGTGATTTTGGGGATCAGCCCCAGCATTTT	CATSDFGDQPQHF
few	15	TRBV6-1	TRBJ1-2	.	TGTGCCAGCAGTGAAGCGGGACCTTCTAACTATGGCTACACCTTC	CASSEAGPSNYGYTF
.	15	TRBV28	TRBJ1-3	TRBD1	TGTGCCAGCAGTCGACTGACAGGGTCCGGAAACACCATATATTTT	CASSRLTGSGNTIYF
few	14	TRBV6-2/TRBV6-3	TRBJ1-1	.	TGTGCCAGCAGTTACGGGGGCGGGGGAGCCGAAGCTTTCTTT	CASSYGGGGAEAFF
few	10	TRBV20-1	TRBJ1-4	.	TGCAGTGCTAGGCATGGGGTGTTGTTTTTT	CSARHGVLFF
.	14	TRBV11-3	TRBJ2-2	.	TGTGCCAGCAGCTCCCTCAGGGGCGGCGGGGAGCTGTTTTTT	CASSSLRGGGELFF
.	13	TRBV6-2/TRBV6-3	TRBJ2-7	.	TGTGCCAGCAGCCCCGATGGAGACTACGAGCAGTACTTC	CASSPDGDYEQYF
.	15	TRBV19	TRBJ1-2	.	TGTGCCAGTAGTATAACGACAGGCCCTAACTATGGCTACACCTTC	CASSITTGPNYGYTF
.	16	TRBV6-1	TRBJ2-7	.	TGTGCCAGCACTTCGTCTCAGGGGCCTCCCCTCTACGAGCAGTACTTC	CASTSSQGPPLYEQYF
.	16	TRBV6-1	TRBJ1-6	.	TGTGCCAGCAGTGAAGAAGGGAGCTCCTATAATTCACCCCTCCACTTT	CASSEEGSSYNSPLHF
.	17	TRBV6-2/TRBV6-3	TRBJ1-4	.	TGTGCCAGCAGTTATTCAGGGCCCGGAGGGGCTAATGAAAAACTGTTTTTT	CASSYSGPGGANEKLFF
few	13	TRBV5-1	TRBJ1-1	.	TGCGCCAGCAGCTTGGAGGCGGACACTGAAGCTTTCTTT	CASSLEADTEAFF
few	15	TRBV12-3/TRBV12-4	TRBJ2-5	TRBD2	TGTGCCAGCAGTTTGGGCGGGGGGGCCCAAGAGACCCAGTACTTC	CASSLGGGAQETQYF
medium-sized	12	TRBV20-1	TRBJ1-2	TRBD1	TGCAGTGCGGATCAGGGGGCACGGGGCTACACCTTC	CSADQGARGYTF
.	14	TRBV28	TRBJ1-2	TRBD1	TGTGCCAGCAGTCCGCCGGGACAGGGTTTAGGCTACACCTTC	CASSPPGQGLGYTF
few	12	TRBV2	TRBJ2-7	.	TGTGCCAGCAGGAGGGGGGGCTACGAGCAGTACTTC	CASRRGGYEQYF
.	15	TRBV30	TRBJ1-2	TRBD1	TGTGCCTGGACCTCCGGGACAGGGGGCAGCTATGGCTACACCTTC	CAWTSGTGGSYGYTF
.	15	TRBV12-3/TRBV12-4	TRBJ1-1	.	TGTGCCAGCAGCGAGTCGAGGGGGAGGAACACTGAAGCTTTCTTT	CASSESRGRNTEAFF
.	13	TRBV30	TRBJ1-1	.	TGTGCCTGGTCCAGGGCTCAACTCACTGAAGCTTTCTTT	CAWSRAQLTEAFF
.	15	TRBV20-1	TRBJ2-1	TRBD2	TGCAGTGCTAGATATTGGGTAGCGGGAAGGGGTGAGCAGTTCTTC	CSARYWVAGRGEQFF
.	15	TRBV19	TRBJ2-1	TRBD1	TGTGCCAGTAGTATGGACAGGAGCTCCTACAATGAGCAGTTCTTC	CASSMDRSSYNEQFF
.	13	TRBV19	TRBJ1-1	.	TGTGCCAGTAGTACCACAAGGGCAACTGAAGCTTTCTTT	CASSTTRATEAFF
.	16	TRBV7-9	TRBJ2-2	.	TGTGCCAGCAGCTTTCAACTAACCCCGAACACCGGGGAGCTGTTTTTT	CASSFQLTPNTGELFF
few	15	TRBV19	TRBJ2-2	.	TGTGCCAGTACGTGGGGGCCACTAGCCCCCGGGGAGCTGTTTTTT	CASTWGPLAPGELFF
.	13	TRBV7-9	TRBJ1-1	.	TGTGCCAGCAGCTTAGACTTAGGGACTGAAGCTTTCTTT	CASSLDLGTEAFF
once	12	TRBV12-5	TRBJ1-1	.	TGTGCTAGTGGTCCGAAGAACACTGAAGCTTTCTTT	CASGPKNTEAFF
.	12	TRBV20-1	TRBJ2-1	.	TGCAGTGCTAGAGGGGAGTTCAATGAGCAGTTCTTC	CSARGEFNEQFF
.	18	TRBV7-8	TRBJ2-7	TRBD2	TGTGCCAGCAGCTTAGCCGGACTAGCGGGAGGGCCCTCCTACGAGCAGTACTTC	CASSLAGLAGGPSYEQYF
.	14	TRBV4-1	TRBJ1-2	.	TGCGCCAGCAGCCAAGAGTCCAGGTTAGGGGGCTACACCTTC	CASSQESRLGGYTF
few	13	TRBV27	TRBJ2-5	TRBD1	TGTGCCAGCAGTTCCGGACAGGGGGAGACCCAGTACTTC	CASSSGQGETQYF
.	12	TRBV21-1	TRBJ2-5	.	TGTGCCAGCAGAGGGGGTCAAGAGACCCAGTACTTC	CASRGGQETQYF
once	16	TRBV10-3	TRBJ2-3	.	TGTGCCATCAGCGCGCTGAAGTTCCAAATAGGGGATACGCAGTATTTT	CAISALKFQIGDTQYF
.	14	TRBV2	TRBJ2-7	.	TGTGCCAGCAGTGTTACTTTTGGCCCCTACGAGCAGTACTTC	CASSVTFGPYEQYF
.	15	TRBV28	TRBJ2-3	TRBD2	TGTGCCAGCAGTGAGGGACTAGCGAGAACAGATACGCAGTATTTT	CASSEGLARTDTQYF
.	15	TRBV6-5	TRBJ2-7	TRBD1	TGTGCCAGCAGTTACTTAGGACAGGGGGATGGCGAGCAGTACTTC	CASSYLGQGDGEQYF
.	17	TRBV19	TRBJ2-1	TRBD2	TGTGCCAGTATGGGGACTAGCGGATTAATCTCCTACAATGAGCAGTTCTTC	CASMGTSGLISYNEQFF
.	16	TRBV7-9	TRBJ2-1	TRBD2	TGTGCCAGCAGCTTACCCAGCGGGGGGTCCTACAATGAGCAGTTCTTC	CASSLPSGGSYNEQFF
few	14	TRBV20-1	TRBJ1-2	.	TGCAGTGCTAGGACTGCAGGGAGTAACTATGGCTACACCTTC	CSARTAGSNYGYTF
few	15	TRBV15	TRBJ2-3	.	TGTGCCACCAGCAGAGGGACCGTCCCTACAGATACGCAGTATTTT	CATSRGTVPTDTQYF
once	15	TRBV12-5	TRBJ1-5	.	TGTGCTAGTGGTTTGGGACTGGGCGTGCAGGGGCCCCAGCATTTT	CASGLGLGVQGPQHF
few	13	TRBV7-8	TRBJ1-1	.	TGTGCCAGCAGCCCCAGAGGACAGTCCGAAGCTTTCTTT	CASSPRGQSEAFF
few	12	TRBV11-2	TRBJ2-5	.	TGTGCCAGCAGCTTCAATAAAGAGACCCAGTACTTC	CASSFNKETQYF
.	17	TRBV19	TRBJ2-3	.	TGTGCCAGTTCCCAACAACGGCCCGCTGCGAGCACAGATACGCAGTATTTT	CASSQQRPAASTDTQYF